A single sample gave rise to the 13 T cell receptor beta chains below, sequenced in a study of CD8+ T cells in alopecia areata. After isolation, RNA underwent reverse transcription to generate cDNA as the sequencing template. This table comes from immunoSEQ multiplex PCR, and its TCRdb copy is limited to in-frame clones, with some not included. The table records about 56,000 clones, 96% of them present only once. Specimen: CD8+ T cells sorted from blood, collected at week 0. The receptors were sampled from a human donor with alopecia areata.

This clone came up once. CDR3 DNA: TGTGCCAGCAGTGGTAGCGGGGGCTACGAGCAGTACTTC. This codes for CASSGSGGYEQYF. V usage is TRBV6-5 and J usage is TRBJ2-7; 9 bases match TRBD2. Trimming at V came to 5 bases and at J to 3 bases, leaving 2 bases not matched to a gene. The V gene's germline CDR1 is MNHEY and CDR2 SVGAGI. The CDR3 extends over 13 amino acids.

The rearrangement joins TRBV19 to TRBJ1-1, with unresolved D. V lost 5 bases and J 0 bases, leaving 7 bases between the germline ends. The germline V gene encodes CDR1 LNHDA and CDR2 SQIVND (reference sequence). This CDR3 has 13 residues. In DNA form, the CDR3 reads TGTGCCAGTAGTGAATCGATGAACACTGAAGCTTTCTTT. Its translation: CASSESMNTEAFF.

This chain joins TRBV4-2 and TRBJ2-3; a possible D gene is TRBD2 (6 bases). V dropped 0 bases and J dropped 1 base, with 11 bases sitting between them. Per germline, CDR1 LGHNA and CDR2 YNFKEQ. CDR3 length equals 16 residues. CDR3 sequence reads: CASSQDRASGTDTQYF. The CDR3 nucleotides are TGTGCCAGCAGCCAAGATCGGGCTAGCGGCACAGATACGCAGTATTTT.

The CDR3 bases are TGTGCCAGCAGTTTGTCAGGGTCAAATGAAAAACTGTTTTTT. It specifies CASSLSGSNEKLFF. The chain links TRBV27 to TRBJ1-4; D might be TRBD1 (5 bases). Germline loops: CDR1 MNHEY, CDR2 SMNVEV (reference sequence). The CDR3 runs 14 residues. V shed 3 bases and J shed 5 bases, with 10 bases lying between them.

The chain combines TRBV5-5 with TRBJ2-5; maybe TRBD2 (7 bases). The CDR3 covers 13 residues. CDR1 is SGHKS and CDR2 is YYEKEE in the germline V gene (reference sequence). V dropped 2 bases and J dropped 5 bases, with 10 bases sitting between them. CDR3 region: CASSFGGHETQYF. CDR3 nucleotide sequence: TGTGCCAGCAGCTTCGGGGGGCATGAGACCCAGTACTTC.

V and J are TRBV7-8 and TRBJ1-1; D is unclear. This CDR3 region has 18 residues. V lost 3 bases and J 0 bases, leaving 20 bases between the germline ends. Germline CDR1 is SGHVS and CDR2 is FQNEAQ. The CDR3, as DNA: TGTGCCAGCAGCTTGGGCCCCACGGGCCTAATAATGAACACTGAAGCTTTCTTT. Translating gives CASSLGPTGLIMNTEAFF.

The chain joins TRBV5-1 to TRBJ1-6; 9 bases match TRBD1. This CDR3 comprises 14 residues. Germline V lookup: CDR1 SGHRS, CDR2 YFSETQ. Trimming removed 0 bases from V and 12 bases from J; junction bases left unmatched: 4. The CDR3 DNA is TGCGCCAGCAGCTTGGAGGGACAGGGAGAACCCCTCCACTTT. Encoded protein: CASSLEGQGEPLHF.

This chain connects TRBV6-6 to TRBJ2-5; no clear D gene. Germline CDR1 reads MNHNY; CDR2 reads SVGAGI (reference sequence). This CDR3 has 13 residues. Trimming pared 5 bases from V and 1 base from J, leaving 8 bases between. The CDR3 here is CASSPYSQETQYF. CDR3 bases: TGTGCCAGCAGTCCCTATTCCCAAGAGACCCAGTACTTC.

The rearrangement uses TRBV9 and TRBJ1-5, with 10 bases identical to TRBD1. Trimming took 10 bases from V and 11 from J; bases not matched to a gene: 15. Germline assignment: CDR1 SGDLS and CDR2 YYNGEE. This CDR3 is built from 14 residues. CDR3 sequence (DNA): TGTGCCGCCGGCAGGGACAGGGGACCTCGAGCCCAGCATTTT. This encodes CAAGRDRGPRAQHF.

This clone has more than one count but fewer than ten. The chain carries TRBV10-2 and TRBJ2-5, with 11 bases that match TRBD2. The V and J ends lost 10 bases and 2 bases, in that order; junction bases with no gene match: 9. Germline CDR1 reads WSHSY; CDR2 reads SAAADI. The CDR3 is 15 amino acids. Written as DNA, the CDR3 is TGCGCCACCGACTATAGCGGGGGGGCTCAAGAGACCCAGTACTTC. Translation gives CATDYSGGAQETQYF.

This chain connects TRBV5-1 to TRBJ2-7; D might be TRBD2 (6 bases). The CDR3 is 14 residues long. In germline, CDR1 is SGHRS, CDR2 YFSETQ. Deletions cut 6 bases from V and 4 bases from J, with 17 bases between. CDR3: CASNSVLGRYEQYF. CDR3 coding DNA: TGCGCCAGCAACTCTGTCCTCGGGAGATACGAGCAGTACTTC.

V is TRBV7-2 and J is TRBJ2-7; D is possibly TRBD1 (6 bases). The germline V gene has CDR1 SGHTA and CDR2 FQGNSA. This CDR3 region has 13 residues. V lost 5 bases, J lost 3 bases, and 11 bases lay in between. In DNA form, the CDR3 reads TGTGCCAGCAGCCGAACGACAGGCTACGAGCAGTACTTC. Translation: CASSRTTGYEQYF.

Note on this clone: The CDR3 does not end in the conserved phenylalanine or tryptophan, so this is likely a read error. The DNA is omitted, as the CDR3 cannot be located on it reliably, and the CDR3 follows TCRdb's listing. This chain uses TRBV21-1 with TRBJ2-7; the table calls TRBD1, which could not be checked here. TRBV21-1 is an annotated pseudogene. The CDR3 is 9 residues long, counting both termini. The CDR3: CASSKRGQS.